This T cell receptor beta chain was sequenced in a study of cytomegalovirus exposure and HLA in healthy donors (dated by TCRdb to 2016 to 2017). For context, the study as a whole: An earlier analysis of roughly 610 of the donors reported 276 Gb of sequence data and approximately 120 million unique TCR beta sequences obtained from some 200 million T cells. A later analysis re-examined previously published TCR beta repertoires from more than 550 donors and added high-resolution HLA genotyping to investigate patterns of TCR occurrence. An earlier analysis of some 500 of the donors applied high-throughput TCR beta sequencing to assess whether each TCR beta V gene segment acted as functional or pseudogenic. In a later genetic analysis, genome-wide SNP genotypes for about 65% of the 666 donors were used, and that subset was treated as a discovery cohort. Of the roughly 410 genotyped donors, 80% to 90% were placed in the genetic ancestry cluster associated with self-reported Caucasian donors. Along with the approximately 700-subject first cohort, a separate validation cohort of over a hundred different subjects was used. Class I and class II HLA loci were covered by the typing at four-digit resolution. The aim of the study was to test whether cataloging public T cell receptors could identify signatures of past pathogen exposure. Rather than using new phenotypic data, the later analysis identified candidate immune exposures from TCR beta sequences and from how often those sequences occurred across donors. The number of typed donors differed by locus: roughly 629-640 for A, B, C, DRB1 and DQB1; approximately 520 for DQA1; about 600 for DPA1; and around 470 for DPB1. Every repertoire in the discovery cohort had been generated on one and the same sequencing platform. Alongside the repertoire data, information on donor age, sex, ethnicity and CMV serostatus was compiled. An early release that covered roughly 600 HLA-typed donors contained approximately 320 gigabases of sequencing data and 80 million or so unique TCR sequences. The T cell repertoires of under 700 subjects were profiled by immunosequencing and related to cytomegalovirus serostatus. Roughly 5 DR-DQ haplotypes were handled as single units for association and clustering because linkage in the cohort was strong. To predict cytomegalovirus infection status, the study brought together high-throughput TCR immunosequencing, statistical association of individual TCRs with disease status, and machine learning. Among some 400 genotyped donors of the cohort, an average of roughly 240,000 unique TCR beta nucleotide sequences were sequenced per donor, roughly a sixth of them non-productive.

What the study reported, not specific to this receptor: Because HLA typing was missing for some donors at each locus, association tests included only the typed subset. A later genetic analysis associated a missense DCLRE1C variant with V-gene and J-gene trimming of TCR beta chains, and an independent cohort replicated the association. Specific HLA alleles were associated with 16,951 TCR beta sequences at a false discovery rate of 0.05 in a later analysis. In a later analysis, HLA-associated TCR beta chains were found to be more clonally expanded and to have lower generation probabilities than equally common non-associated chains. In a later analysis, the rate of TCR association differed among HLA loci, with DRB1 alleles having the most associated TCRs and HLA-C alleles having the fewest. In a later analysis, several top co-occurrence clusters were reported to appear linked to parvovirus B19, influenza, CMV and Epstein-Barr virus. For the cohort, immune exposure information was limited to CMV serostatus. According to a later analysis, most CMV-associated TCR beta chains appeared to be HLA-restricted, and the HLA associations seemed to be driven largely by CMV exposure. Most TCR sequences were seen in very few donors, while some public TCRs were found in many individuals. Compared with the roughly 700-donor mean, donors in an Asian-associated ancestry cluster had fewer N-insertions in productive TCRs, according to a later genetic analysis. The presence/absence analyses assumed that sequencing depth was roughly uniform across donors, and that assumption may not be true. A further reported finding was that TCR beta sequences accurately predicted the HLA-A and HLA-B alleles for most subjects in the first cohort. In an earlier analysis of a few hundred of the donors, most TCR beta V segments were observed in productive rearrangements about 90% or about 30% of the time, broadly matching IMGT annotations. This cohort had only TCR beta chains sequenced, and the lack of alpha or paired-chain data limited which features could be detected. The 87-base-pair reads could not distinguish some IMGT-functional V segments, including TRBV6-2 and TRBV6-3, so those segments were excluded. In the study, approximately 160 TCR beta chains were listed as associated with cytomegalovirus. Because counts were too low, some 16 rarely observed V segments, including chromosome 9 orphons, were excluded from the earlier analysis of under 650 of the donors. In vitro tests confirmed that three of the cytomegalovirus-associated TCR beta chains recognize cytomegalovirus antigens. In both the original and validation cohorts, the classifier was reported to diagnose cytomegalovirus status with high specificity and sensitivity. A cluster of highly shared sequence variants was judged likely to be a technical artifact of the sequencing pipeline. Linkage disequilibrium might explain the correlated functional status among segregating V segments, but an unknown experimental factor could not be ruled out. When HLA alleles, especially DR and DQ, strongly co-occurred, attributing TCR associations to individual alleles was difficult. The authors suggested that the approach could potentially be generalized to other disease states and immunological phenotypes.

About this clone: This receptor's antigen is unknown. No base quality values were provided; no much bigger clone lies one nucleotide off.

The CDR3 sequence holds 12 residues, the cysteine and phenylalanine included. Of the read, only the CDR3 DNA is kept; its 36 bases are in frame from base 1. CDR1 MDHEN and CDR2 SYDVKM are derived from the germline V gene. At the junction V is shortened by 2 bases and J by 8 bases, with 9 bases in between. Library preparation employed the immunoSEQ multiplex PCR assay. A mixture of 60 forward primers for TCR Vbeta segments and 13 reverse primers for TCR Jbeta segments was used in the multiplex PCR. The CDR3 region of rearranged TCR beta genes was amplified from genomic DNA by a multiplex PCR assay. The amplified TCR beta libraries were sequenced on the Illumina HiSeq System as 87-base-pair reads. In the original analysis: In a later analysis, some 80 million unique TCR beta chains were counted across the roughly 670 repertoires, and approximately 9.9 million of these chains were shared by at least two donors. Raw reads were error-corrected and collapsed into unique sequences by a nearest-neighbor algorithm in which closely related sequences were merged to remove PCR and sequencing errors. V, D and J gene segments were assigned by aligning CDR3 sequences to IMGT reference sequences. Each retained sequence needed at least a six-nucleotide match to both a V gene segment and a J gene segment. Rearrangements were called productive when the CDR3 lacked stop codons and stayed in frame with V and J; all others were non-productive. CDR3 was defined by IMGT convention, running from the second conserved V-encoded cysteine to the conserved J-encoded phenylalanine. Sequences without an unambiguous match to a single V gene segment were excluded from the earlier analysis of a few hundred of the donors. An earlier analysis of several hundred of the donors called V segments functional above 56.7% productive rearrangements and segregating when the between-donor standard deviation exceeded 5%. A statistical classification framework was built for diagnosing cytomegalovirus status from the catalog of TCR beta chain sequences. V and J gene assignment, in a later analysis, came from comparing TCR nucleotide sequences with IMGT/GENE-DB human TR gene sequences. Using the TCRdist pipeline, a later analysis assigned CDR3 sequences along with most-parsimonious VDJ recombination scenarios. A later analysis defined each TCR beta chain by its CDR3 amino acid sequence plus V-gene family, and excluded reads lacking a unique V-gene family. As a way to deal with suspected cross-contamination and a sequencing artifact, a later analysis dropped more than 500 nucleotide sequences that were highly shared and had low generation probability. For each public chain, a later analysis derived a clonal expansion index from normalized ranks of inferred template counts within each repertoire. A later analysis computed generation probabilities with a VDJ recombination model fitted to out-of-frame rearrangements, and checked the results against IGoR. In a later analysis, hypergeometric tests were used to score TCR-TCR, TCR-HLA and TCR-CMV co-occurrence, with a repertoire-size bias correction applied to TCR pairs. False discovery rates were estimated in a later analysis by permuting HLA or CMV assignments 20 times. In a later analysis, co-occurring TCRs were grouped using DBSCAN, and TCRdist sequence similarity was added for clustering within HLA-allele-positive subsets. Co-occurrence clustering excluded repertoires with fewer than 30,000 or more than 120,000 public chains, plus five with anomalous nucleotide sharing. The table comes from immuneACCESS by way of TCRdb, which keeps in-frame sequences with V and J called. Part of the clones is missing from these tables; in studies checked, under half for an unresolved V gene and the rest for unknown reasons. V, J and clone size derive from that table, while D and trimming were established from the DNA sequence. Here the sample has approximately 170,000 clones; about 82% occur a single time. The ten largest clones represent over 0.65% of the sample.

The cohort comprised fewer than 750 healthy bone marrow donors. At the time of sampling, every cohort member was nominally healthy, though immune exposures that went unrecorded were likely present. The donor was CMV seronegative and was included in the group of several hundred seronegative cohort members. A peripheral blood sample was provided by each donor, and peripheral blood mononuclear cells were used for TCR beta sequencing. The Qiagen DNeasy Blood Extraction Kit was used to extract genomic DNA from the blood cell samples. The chain uses TRBV28 and TRBJ1-2, with the D gene not clear enough to name. The clonotype comes from a woman aged 18-35 years in good health and CMV-seronegative. Source material: PBMCs. The bases are TGTGCCAGCAGTTTAACCCTGGAGGGCTACACCTTC. Translated, this is CASSLTLEGYTF.